This T cell receptor (beta chain) derives from a study of human T cells and chemical hapten exposure. TCRdb re-called the RACE reads with MiXCR, one entry per CDR3 protein. The table records about 120,000 distinct CDR3 sequences, approximately 13% of them present only once. V lost 3 bases, J lost 5 bases, and 9 bases stayed unmatched. CDR3 length: 15 residues. Germline V CDR1 and CDR2: ENHRY, SYGVKD. Indicated time point: pre-sensitization, week 0. Treatment of the sample: therapeutic diphenylcyclopropenone sensitization with weekly scalp DPC. This clonotype was detected many times. The sequence derives from a woman in her late teens or twenties with alopecia areata. Some clones in this sample may be carry-over from other donors' samples. Sequencing used whole blood, obtained in connection with sensitization to the hapten diphenylcyclopropenone (DPC). The chain employs TRBV10-3 and TRBJ2-5; 7 nucleotides match TRBD1. CDR3 amino acids: CAISDPTGIKETQYF. Written as DNA, the CDR3 is TGTGCCATCAGTGACCCGACAGGGATCAAGGAGACCCAGTACTTC.